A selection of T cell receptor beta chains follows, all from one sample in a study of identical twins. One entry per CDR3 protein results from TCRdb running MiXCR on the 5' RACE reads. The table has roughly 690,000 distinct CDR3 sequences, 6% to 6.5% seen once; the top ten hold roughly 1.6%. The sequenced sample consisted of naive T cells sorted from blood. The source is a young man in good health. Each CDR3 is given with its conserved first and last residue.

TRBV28	CASSSQSRLYNEQFF
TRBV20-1	CSARVGLSYEQYF
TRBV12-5	CASGLSLAGSYNEQFF
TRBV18	CASSRSGTSGHNEQFF
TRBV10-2	CASSVEGFYNEQFF
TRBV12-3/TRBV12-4	CASSPLIDRNYGYTF
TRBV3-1	CASRNYRAPSTDTQYF
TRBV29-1	CSAGTVTEAFF
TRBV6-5	CASSHRTTEAFF
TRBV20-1	CSASTEDPGETQYF
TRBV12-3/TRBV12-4	CASSLSRDRNTEAFF